The 17 T cell receptor beta chains listed next were all sequenced from one sample in a study of the immune and genomic landscape of osteosarcoma. This table comes from immunoSEQ multiplex PCR, and its TCRdb copy is limited to in-frame clones, with some not included. The sample lists roughly 1,300 clones, approximately 74% seen once, with roughly 14% in the top ten. The sequencing input was tumor tissue from a local recurrence in the skull. The source of these receptors is a man between 18 and 29 years old with osteosarcoma.

The chain joins TRBV7-9 to TRBJ1-2; a possible D gene is TRBD1 (6 bases). CDR3 length: 13 residues. Germline V gene data show CDR1 as SEHNR and CDR2 as FQNEAQ (reference sequence). V lost 5 bases and J lost 6, with 13 bases in between. CDR3 in amino acids: CASSKNRDDGYTF. The CDR3 coding sequence is TGTGCCAGCAGCAAAAACAGGGACGATGGCTACACCTTC.

This clone was counted once. This CDR3 reads CASSAGGQTLGTQYF. CDR3 in DNA: TGTGCCAGCAGCGCAGGAGGACAAACATTAGGGACCCAGTACTTC. The rearrangement uses TRBV9 and TRBJ2-5; D might be TRBD1 or TRBD2, each matching 5 bases. V shed 3 bases and J shed 7 bases, with 19 bases lying between them. This CDR3 spans 15 amino acids. Germline V gives CDR1 SGDLS, CDR2 YYNGEE.

CDR3 loop: CASSFRQRTMETQYF. CDR3 coding DNA: TGTGCCAGCAGCTTTAGACAGAGGACGATGGAGACCCAGTACTTC. The gene calls are TRBV5-5 and TRBJ2-5, with a possible D match to TRBD1 (5 bases). Germline V gene lookup returns CDR1 SGHKS and CDR2 YYEKEE (reference sequence). V was trimmed by 2 bases and J by 5 bases, leaving 16 bases between them. The CDR3 consists of 15 residues.

J is TRBJ1-1 and V is TRBV30; D is possibly TRBD1 (6 bases). The CDR3 loop spans 11 amino acids. The V end was cut by 3 bases, the J end by 8 bases, with 10 bases between. Germline assignment: CDR1 GTSNPN and CDR2 SVGIG (reference sequence). CDR3 DNA: TGTGCCTGGAGGGCCACAGGGGAAGCTTTCTTT. Protein: CAWRATGEAFF.

This sequence joins TRBV5-6 and TRBJ1-4; D gene unclear. There are 13 residues in the CDR3. Per the germline V gene, CDR1 is SGHDT and CDR2 is YYEEEE. V lost 1 base, J lost 3 bases, and 4 bases lay in between. CDR3 residues: CASSLKSNEKLFF. In DNA form, the CDR3 reads TGTGCCAGCAGCTTGAAGTCTAATGAAAAACTGTTTTTT.

This clone was seen a few times. J is TRBJ2-4 and V is TRBV4-1; TRBD1 might be the D (7 bases). From germline, CDR1 is MGHRA and CDR2 YSYEKL. There are 16 residues in the CDR3. Trimming took off 0 bases at V and 9 bases at J, with 18 bases between the two ends. The CDR3 sequence: CASSQEARQGLFIQYF. The CDR3, as DNA: TGCGCCAGCAGCCAAGAAGCCCGACAGGGACTTTTCATTCAGTACTTC.

The chain links TRBV28 to TRBJ1-5; 9 bases fit TRBD1. Per the germline V gene, CDR1 is MDHEN and CDR2 is SYDVKM. The CDR3 sequence is 14 residues long. The trim removed 3 bases at V and 7 bases at J, leaving 4 bases unmatched. In nucleotides, the CDR3 is TGTGCCAGCAGTTTCACAGGGGGCCGGCAGCCCCAGCATTTT. Its protein is CASSFTGGRQPQHF.

This chain uses TRBV15 with TRBJ2-3, with 11 nucleotides matching TRBD2. Losses at the gene ends were 3 bases for V and 1 base for J; bases not matched to a gene: 0. This CDR3 comprises 15 residues. In germline, CDR1 is LNHNV, CDR2 YYDKDF (reference sequence). Here the CDR3 reads CATSRTSGGTDTQYF. CDR3 coding DNA: TGTGCCACCAGCAGGACTAGCGGGGGCACAGATACGCAGTATTTT.

The chain carries TRBV27 and TRBJ1-1; no clear D. CDR1 is MNHEY and CDR2 is SMNVEV in the germline V gene (reference sequence). The CDR3 totals 14 residues. Deletions cut 2 bases from V and 1 base from J, with 8 bases between. The CDR3 bases are TGTGCCAGCAGTTTAAGGGCCCGGAACACTGAAGCTTTCTTT. It is translated as CASSLRARNTEAFF.

V usage is TRBV7-8 and J usage is TRBJ2-7, with 9 bases lining up with TRBD1. The CDR3 loop spans 15 amino acids. Unmatched junction bases numbered 10, after V lost 4 bases and J lost 6 bases. CDR1 SGHVS and CDR2 FQNEAQ come from the germline V gene. This CDR3 is CASSSQTGGEAEQYF. Here the CDR3 DNA reads TGTGCCAGCAGCTCCCAGACAGGGGGTGAGGCCGAGCAGTACTTC. The full variable domain, completed using reference TRBV7-8 and TRBJ2-7, is GAGVSQSPRYKVAKRGQDVALRCDPISGHVSLFWYQQALGQGPEFLTYFQNEAQLDKSGLPSDRFFAERPEGSVSTLKIQRTQQEDSAVYLCASSSQTGGEAEQYFGPGTRLTVT.

This chain connects TRBV6-1 to TRBJ1-3; perhaps TRBD1 as D (6 bases). With 2 bases removed from V and 7 bases from J, the gap between germline ends came to 12 bases. There are 14 residues in the CDR3. Germline CDR1 reads MNHNS; CDR2 reads SASEGT. The CDR3 sequence: CASSEHRVGNTIYF. CDR3 bases: TGTGCCAGCAGTGAACACAGGGTTGGGAACACCATATATTTT.

The chain joins TRBV6-1 to TRBJ1-2; D perhaps matches TRBD1 (5 bases). V lost 6 bases and J 0 bases, leaving 14 bases between the germline ends. The CDR3 covers 15 residues. From germline, CDR1 is MNHNS and CDR2 SASEGT. DNA for the CDR3: TGTGCCAGCAGACCCGACAGACGTGCTAACTATGGCTACACCTTC. Translating gives CASRPDRRANYGYTF.

This chain uses TRBV4-2 with TRBJ2-2, with TRBD1 matching over 9 bases. Losses at the gene ends were 1 base for V and 3 bases for J; bases not matched to a gene: 0. The CDR3 is 15 residues long. CDR1 is LGHNA, CDR2 YNFKEQ, per germline. This CDR3 is CASSQGTGDTGELFF. In DNA, the CDR3 is TGTGCCAGCAGCCAAGGGACAGGGGACACCGGGGAGCTGTTTTTT.

This clone has just one count. The chain employs TRBV6-6 and TRBJ2-3; unclear D gene. The CDR3 consists of 11 residues. V dropped 4 bases and J dropped 6 bases, with 5 bases sitting between them. In germline, CDR1 is MNHNY, CDR2 SVGAGI (reference sequence). The CDR3 DNA sequence: TGTGCCAGCAGTTCCTTGGATACGCAGTATTTT. Residues: CASSSLDTQYF.

The chain recombines TRBV5-8 with TRBJ2-2, with D possibly called TRBD1 or TRBD2 (5 bases each). CDR1 SGHTS and CDR2 YDEGEE come from the germline V gene. This CDR3 is 20 amino acids long. Trimming cost V 1 base and J 1 base, with 23 bases left between them. CDR3 loop: CASSLMSRSRGRENTGELFF. The CDR3 nucleotides read TGTGCCAGCAGCTTGATGTCTCGATCCCGGGGACGGGAGAACACCGGGGAGCTGTTTTTT.

The chain recombines TRBV6-1 with TRBJ1-1, with no clear D. The CDR3 runs to 13 residues. CDR1 is MNHNS, CDR2 SASEGT, per germline. Trimming removed 2 bases from V and 0 bases from J, with 4 bases in between. This CDR3 reads CASSEMVNTEAFF. CDR3 in DNA: TGTGCCAGCAGTGAAATGGTGAACACTGAAGCTTTCTTT.

The genes are TRBV6-5 and TRBJ1-1; 7 nucleotides align to TRBD1. Germline CDR1 MNHEY, CDR2 SVGAGI. The CDR3 has 13 amino acids. The J segment lost 8 bases and the V segment lost 6 bases, leaving 9 bases of the junction unmatched. CDR3 in DNA: TGTGCCAGCAGGTACCAAGGGACAGCCGAAGCTTTCTTT. The encoded protein is CASRYQGTAEAFF.